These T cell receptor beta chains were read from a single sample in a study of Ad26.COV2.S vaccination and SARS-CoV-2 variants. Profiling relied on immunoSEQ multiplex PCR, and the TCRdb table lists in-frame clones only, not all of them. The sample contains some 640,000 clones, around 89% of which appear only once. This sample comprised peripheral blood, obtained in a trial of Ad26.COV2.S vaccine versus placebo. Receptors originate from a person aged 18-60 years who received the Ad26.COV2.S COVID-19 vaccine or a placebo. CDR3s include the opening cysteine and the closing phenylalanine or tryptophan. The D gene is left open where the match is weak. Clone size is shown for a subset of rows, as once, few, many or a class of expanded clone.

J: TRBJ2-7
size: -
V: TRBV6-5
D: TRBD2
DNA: TGTGCCAGCAGTCCCCTTGGGGGGGAGATATACGAGCAGTACTTC
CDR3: CASSPLGGEIYEQYF

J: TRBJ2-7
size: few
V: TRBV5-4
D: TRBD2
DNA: TGTGCCAGCAGCTTGGGGGGACTAGCTTCCCACGAGCAGTACTTC
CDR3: CASSLGGLASHEQYF

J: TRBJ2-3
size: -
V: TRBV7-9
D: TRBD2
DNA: TGTGCCAGCAGCTTAGGCCGGGCTAGCGGGAGCACAGATACGCAGTATTTT
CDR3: CASSLGRASGSTDTQYF

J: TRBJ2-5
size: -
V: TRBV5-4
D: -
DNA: TGTGCCAGCAGCTGGGGACTTCCCCTCTCGGGGGAAGAGACCCAGTACTTC
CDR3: CASSWGLPLSGEETQYF

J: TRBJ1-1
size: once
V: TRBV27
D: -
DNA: TGTGCCAGCAGTCTCCGACCCTACCGAAGCACTGAAGCTTTCTTT
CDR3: CASSLRPYRSTEAFF

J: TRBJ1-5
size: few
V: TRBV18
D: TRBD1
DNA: TGTGCCAGCTCACCGGGACAGGGTGATCAGCCCCAGCATTTT
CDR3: CASSPGQGDQPQHF

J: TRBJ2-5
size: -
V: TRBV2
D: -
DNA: TGTGCCAGCAGTGGAGGGGGTGGGGCCCAAGAGACCCAGTACTTC
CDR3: CASSGGGGAQETQYF

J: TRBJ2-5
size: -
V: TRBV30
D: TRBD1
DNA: TGTGCCTGGAGTGTAACCAGGGGGCAGGAGACCCAGTACTTC
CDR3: CAWSVTRGQETQYF

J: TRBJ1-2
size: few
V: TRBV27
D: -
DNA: TGTGCCAGCAGTGGGACATTCCGCGGGGGCTACACCTTC
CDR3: CASSGTFRGGYTF

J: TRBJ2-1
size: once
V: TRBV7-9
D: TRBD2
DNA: TGTGCCAGCAGCCCGCGAGGCCTAGCGGGATCCAATGAGCAGTTCTTC
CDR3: CASSPRGLAGSNEQFF

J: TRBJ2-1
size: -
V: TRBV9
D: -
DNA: TGTGCCAGCAGCCCGAGGTCGAGCAATGAGCAGTTCTTC
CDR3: CASSPRSSNEQFF

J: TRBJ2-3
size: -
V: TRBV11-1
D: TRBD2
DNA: TGTGCCAGCAGCTGGCGGGAGAGCGCAGATACGCAGTATTTT
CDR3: CASSWRESADTQYF

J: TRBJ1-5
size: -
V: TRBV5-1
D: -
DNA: TGCGCCAGCAGCTTGGCCAAGTCAGATTCGGGGCCCCAGCATTTT
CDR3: CASSLAKSDSGPQHF

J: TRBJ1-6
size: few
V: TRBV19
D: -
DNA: TGTGCCAGTAGTATAGAGAGGGGTGGTTCACCCCTCCACTTT
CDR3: CASSIERGGSPLHF

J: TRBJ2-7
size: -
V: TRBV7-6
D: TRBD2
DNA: TGTGCCAGCAGCTCAGGGACTAGCGGGTCCTACGAGCAGTACTTC
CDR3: CASSSGTSGSYEQYF

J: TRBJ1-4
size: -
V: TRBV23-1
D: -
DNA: TGCGCCAGCAGTCTTTGTAGAGGGAGGACAACTAATGAAAAACTGTTTTTT
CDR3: CASSLCRGRTTNEKLFF

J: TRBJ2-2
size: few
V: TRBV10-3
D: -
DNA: TGTGCCATGGGGGGGACAACCACCGGGGAGCTGTTTTTT
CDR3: CAMGGTTTGELFF

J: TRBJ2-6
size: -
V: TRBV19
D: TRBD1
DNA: TGTGCCAGTACCCCGGGACAGGGCGTCTCTGGGGCCAACGTCCTGACTTTC
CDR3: CASTPGQGVSGANVLTF

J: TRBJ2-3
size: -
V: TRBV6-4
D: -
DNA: TGTGCCAGCAGCTTCCGGTTCGGAGATACGCAGTATTTT
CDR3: CASSFRFGDTQYF

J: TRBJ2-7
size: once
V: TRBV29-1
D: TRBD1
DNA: TGCAGCGTTTCGGGACAGGGTGGGACCTACGAGCAGTACTTC
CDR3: CSVSGQGGTYEQYF

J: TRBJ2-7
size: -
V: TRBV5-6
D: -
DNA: TGTGCCAGCAGCTCGGGACCGAGGTTAGACGAGCAGTACTTC
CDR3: CASSSGPRLDEQYF